This entry describes one T cell receptor beta chain. What antigen it recognizes has not been identified. No base qualities exist here, and no much larger clone lies one base off it. The immunoSEQ Assay, a bias-controlled multiplex PCR, was used to amplify TCRbeta CDR3 regions from genomic DNA. In the authors' own workflow: Within the assay, amplification of reference gene primers was used to estimate how many nucleated cells each sample contained. To quantify the absolute abundance of each unique TCRbeta CDR3 rearrangement, sequence reads were collapsed and filtered. Productive Simpson clonality was computed per sample as the square root of Simpson's diversity index over productive rearrangements. This is the immuneACCESS table as TCRdb keeps it, with only in-frame sequences that have V and J called. A part of the clones is gone; compared with another copy, unresolved V genes explain less than half, and the rest is unexplained. That table is the source of V, J and clone size, and D and trimming were worked out from the DNA. This sample gives around 210,000 clones in total; over 70% of them show up just once. In total, the top ten clones hold around 5.1% of the sample.

This sample stems from a study of blood T cell repertoires in COVID-19 (TCRdb year 2020). A note on the overall study: The collaborator samples originated in the United States, Italy and Spain and spanned the acute and convalescent phases of COVID-19. The prospective study material was composed of cDNA or gDNA derived from T cells, B-cell-depleted T cells, or PBMCs. HLA class I and class II types, where available, came from metadata supplied by the sample provider rather than from assay-based typing. The repertoires were released in a freely available public database intended as a resource for research on the immune response to SARS-CoV-2. A de-identified subject ID, COVID-19 status, age in years and sex were almost always included in the sample metadata. Samples came from the ongoing ImmuneRACE study (first 160 participants) plus 1,254 subjects from 6 global collaborators. Subjects who had been exposed to COVID-19, were actively infected with it, or had recovered from it provided the deeply sampled blood TCRbeta repertoires that made up the dataset. The paper as a whole reports these results and caveats: Clinical and demographic metadata were provided uncurated, with the amount varying by source and participant.

The collaborating institutions used their own protocols to collect whole blood in K2EDTA tubes. For TCRbeta analysis, collaborators shipped samples as frozen whole blood, isolated PBMCs, or DNA extracted from either of those sample types. The trim is 0 bases for V and 7 bases for J, with a gap of 11 bases between the germline ends. The CDR3 runs 15 amino acids, cysteine and phenylalanine included. The CDR3 DNA has 45 bases and is translated from base 1. As encoded in the germline V gene, CDR1 is SGHDT while CDR2 is YYEEEE. The receptor chain draws on TRBV5-6 and TRBJ1-6; too little of a D gene remains to name it. The sample comprised peripheral blood. This TCR was recovered from a woman aged 70-85 years with acute or convalescent COVID-19. The nucleotides read TGTGCCAGCAGCTTGGACAGATTTGTAAATTCACCCCTCCACTTT. Its protein product is CASSLDRFVNSPLHF.